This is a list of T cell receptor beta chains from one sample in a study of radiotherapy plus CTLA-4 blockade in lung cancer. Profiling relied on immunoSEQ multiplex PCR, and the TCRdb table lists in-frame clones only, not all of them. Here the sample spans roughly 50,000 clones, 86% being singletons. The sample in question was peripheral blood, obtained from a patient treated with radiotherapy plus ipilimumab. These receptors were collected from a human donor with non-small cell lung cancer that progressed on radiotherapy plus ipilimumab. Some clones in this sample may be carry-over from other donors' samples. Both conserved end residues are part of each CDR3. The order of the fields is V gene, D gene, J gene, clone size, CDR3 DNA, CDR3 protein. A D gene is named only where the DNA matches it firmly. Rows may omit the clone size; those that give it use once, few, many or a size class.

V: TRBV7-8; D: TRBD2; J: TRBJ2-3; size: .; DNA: TGTGCCAGCAGCCTTGGGACTAGCGGGTTTAGCACAGATACGCAGTATTTT; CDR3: CASSLGTSGFSTDTQYF
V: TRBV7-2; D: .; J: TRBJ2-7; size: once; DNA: TGTGCCAGCAGCTTAGCCGGGAGCTCCTACGAGCAGTACTTC; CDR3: CASSLAGSSYEQYF
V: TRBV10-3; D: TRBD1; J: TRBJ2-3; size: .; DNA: TGTGCCATCAGCACCGGGACAGGCTCAGATACGCAGTATTTT; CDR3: CAISTGTGSDTQYF
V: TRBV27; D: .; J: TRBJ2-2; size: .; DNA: TGTGCCAGCGGCCCCGGGTTAACCGGGGAGCTGTTTTTT; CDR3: CASGPGLTGELFF
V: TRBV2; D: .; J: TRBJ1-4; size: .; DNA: TGTGCCAGCAGCAGGAGGAATGAAGGGCTGTTTTTT; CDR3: CASSRRNEGLFF
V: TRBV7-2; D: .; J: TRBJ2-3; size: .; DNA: TGTGCCAGCAGCTCTAACCCGGGACTGGGAGGCGATACGCAGTATTTT; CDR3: CASSSNPGLGGDTQYF
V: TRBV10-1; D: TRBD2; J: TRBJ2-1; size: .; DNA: TGCGCCAGCAGTGAGTCGCGGGGGGGCTACAATGAGCAGTTCTTC; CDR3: CASSESRGGYNEQFF
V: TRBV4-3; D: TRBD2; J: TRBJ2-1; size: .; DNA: TGCGCCAGCAGCCAAGATCGACCGGGGCGGGGGGAGCAGTTCTTC; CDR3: CASSQDRPGRGEQFF
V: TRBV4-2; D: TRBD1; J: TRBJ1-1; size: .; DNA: TGTGCCAGCAGCCAAGAATGGAGGGGGCGCGTAGCTTTCTTT; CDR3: CASSQEWRGRVAFF
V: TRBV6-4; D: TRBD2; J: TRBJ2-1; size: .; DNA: TGTGCCAGCAGTGGAGACGTAGCGGGAGCCAGCTATATAGATGAGCAGTTCTTC; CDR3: CASSGDVAGASYIDEQFF
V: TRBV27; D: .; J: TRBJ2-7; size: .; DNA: TGTGCCAGCAGTTTGTGGGGCGGCCGGGAGCAGTACTTC; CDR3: CASSLWGGREQYF
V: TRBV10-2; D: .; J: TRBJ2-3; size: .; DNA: TGCGCCAGCGGGACTCTCGGCACAGATACGCAGTATTTT; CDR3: CASGTLGTDTQYF
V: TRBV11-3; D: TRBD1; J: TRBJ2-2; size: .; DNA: TGTGCCAGCAGCCACCGGGACAGGGGGACCGGGGAGCTGTTTTTT; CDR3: CASSHRDRGTGELFF
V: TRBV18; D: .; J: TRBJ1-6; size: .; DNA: TGTGCCAGCTCACTACAGGTCCAACCCCTCCACTTT; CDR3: CASSLQVQPLHF
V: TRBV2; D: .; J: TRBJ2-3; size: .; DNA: TGTGCCAGCAAGGAGGAATCTAGCACAGATACGCAGTATTTT; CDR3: CASKEESSTDTQYF
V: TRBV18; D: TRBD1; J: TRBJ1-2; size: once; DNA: TGTGCCAGCTCACCGGACAGGGGAACTGGCTACACCTTC; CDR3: CASSPDRGTGYTF
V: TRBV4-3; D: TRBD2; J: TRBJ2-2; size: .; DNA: TGCGCCAGCAGCCAAGCTAGCGGACCACTTTTCGGGGAGCTGTTTTTT; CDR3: CASSQASGPLFGELFF
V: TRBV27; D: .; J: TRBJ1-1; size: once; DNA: TGTGCCAGCAGTTTGGGCAGGGGCACTGAAGCTTTCTTT; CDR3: CASSLGRGTEAFF
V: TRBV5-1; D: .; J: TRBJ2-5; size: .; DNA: TGCGCCAGCAGCTCGACCCTCGGGCAGGGTGGCGAACAGTACTTC; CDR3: CASSSTLGQGGEQYF
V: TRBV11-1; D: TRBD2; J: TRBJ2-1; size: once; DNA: TGTGCCAGCAGCTTAGCGTCGGGACTAGCGGGCCTCAATGAGCAGTTCTTC; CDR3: CASSLASGLAGLNEQFF
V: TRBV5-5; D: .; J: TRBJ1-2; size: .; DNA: TGTGCCAGCAGCAATGTGGGGGGGAACTATGGCTACACCTTC; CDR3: CASSNVGGNYGYTF